This T cell receptor (beta chain) was found in a study of T cells in Graves' hyperthyroidism and ophthalmopathy. This CDR3 has 17 residues. Trimming pared 3 bases from V and 5 bases from J, leaving 20 bases between. This clonotype was counted many times. RNA transcripts provided the source from which TCR beta CDR3 regions were amplified. TCR CDR3 regions were first amplified by RT-PCR with HTBI primers. TCRdb reprocessed the multiplex PCR reads via MiXCR and lists one record per CDR3 protein. The data contain hundreds of thousands of distinct CDR3 sequences, roughly 14% of them singletons. This sequence was found in a middle-aged woman with Graves' ophthalmopathy. The rearrangement links TRBV12-3 or TRBV12-4 to TRBJ1-5, with a weak D call TRBD1 (6 bases). What was sequenced was blood. For the CDR3, the DNA is TGTGCCAGCAGTTTTGGGAACTACGGAGGGGGGGATCAGCCCCAGCATTTT. Amino acids: CASSFGNYGGGDQPQHF.